Here is one TCR beta chain with its context. The data stem from a study of Ad26.COV2.S vaccination and SARS-CoV-2 variants. Treatment meaning: 15 to 20 received Ad26.COV2.S at low or high dose, single or two shots; several received placebo; per-sample allocation not given. Sampling happened 63 days after the first vaccine or placebo injection. Germline lookup yields CDR1 MDHEN and CDR2 SYDVKM. This CDR3 is built from 13 residues. With 2 bases clipped from V and 6 bases from J, the junction kept 4 bases outside the gene matches. Method: immunoSEQ multiplex PCR; TCRdb's copy keeps in-frame clones and lacks some. This table has 200,000 to 250,000 clones, more than 75% appearing once.

The rearrangement uses TRBV28 and TRBJ2-7; 7 nucleotides match TRBD1. Material: peripheral blood, obtained in a trial of Ad26.COV2.S vaccine versus placebo. This receptor was obtained from a person aged 18-65 years who received the Ad26.COV2.S COVID-19 vaccine or a placebo. In DNA form, the CDR3 reads TGTGCCAGCAGTTTAACTACAGGGGTCGAGCAGTACTTC. Protein sequence: CASSLTTGVEQYF. The full variable domain, in which reference TRBV28 and TRBJ2-7 provide the parts outside the CDR3, is DVKVTQSSRYLVKRTGEKVFLECVQDMDHENMFWYRQDPGLGLRLIYFSYDVKMKEKGDIPEGYSVSREKKERFSLILESASTNQTSMYLCASSLTTGVEQYFGPGTRLTVT.